Listed here are 25 T cell receptor beta chains from one sample, sequenced in a study of type 1 and type 2 diabetes patients. The PCR template was genomic DNA. Amplification of the beta chain CDR3 used 30 forward and 13 reverse multiplex primers. One entry per CDR3 protein, called by TCRdb with MiXCR from the multiplex PCR reads. The sample carries about 270,000 distinct CDR3 sequences, roughly 44% recorded once. The sequenced sample was peripheral blood mononuclear cells (PBMCs). Source of these receptors: a man younger than 35 with type 2 diabetes.

The CDR3 DNA reads TGTGCCACCAGCTCCTACAGGGGGCCTAATGAAAAACTGTTTTTT. As protein: CATSSYRGPNEKLFF. The chain recombines TRBV15 with TRBJ1-4, with 9 bases that match TRBD1. The J segment lost 3 bases and the V segment lost 5 bases, leaving 4 bases of the junction unmatched. Germline V CDR1 and CDR2: LNHNV, YYDKDF (reference sequence). CDR3 size: 15 residues.

This clonotype was seen only a few times. V and J are TRBV19 and TRBJ2-3, with TRBD2 matching over 12 bases. There are 16 residues in the CDR3. Trimming took 2 bases from V and 4 from J; bases not matched to a gene: 4. Germline V gene data show CDR1 as LNHDA and CDR2 as SQIVND (reference sequence). The CDR3 DNA reads as TGTGCCAGTAGTATACTTCTAGCGGGAGGGCCAGATACGCAGTATTTT. This codes for CASSILLAGGPDTQYF.

This clonotype was seen a handful of times. This chain joins TRBV19 and TRBJ1-3; D might be TRBD1 (5 bases). V was trimmed by 5 bases and J by 4 bases, leaving 15 bases between them. This CDR3 has 15 amino acids. Germline V CDR1 and CDR2: LNHDA, SQIVND (reference sequence). CDR3 in DNA: TGTGCCAGTAGTCCCGGGGCGCCGTACGGAAACACCATATATTTT. Its translation: CASSPGAPYGNTIYF.

The rearrangement joins TRBV20-1 to TRBJ1-3; the D is unclear. Germline V gene lookup returns CDR1 DFQATT and CDR2 SNEGSKA (reference sequence). The CDR3 runs 13 residues. Trimming stripped 3 bases from V and 2 bases from J, with 8 bases between. The CDR3 here is CSASGEAGNTIYF. For the CDR3, the DNA is TGCAGTGCTAGCGGCGAGGCTGGAAACACCATATATTTT.

This clonotype was found a few times. This sequence joins TRBV15 and TRBJ2-1; D is perhaps TRBD2 (6 bases). The length of the CDR3 is 15 residues. V gave up 8 bases and J gave up 0 bases, with 14 bases separating them. The germline gives CDR1 LNHNV, CDR2 YYDKDF (reference sequence). CDR3 sequence reads: CATSGRKSSYNEQFF. The CDR3 bases are TGTGCCACCTCCGGGAGAAAGAGCTCCTACAATGAGCAGTTCTTC.

This clonotype was counted only a few times. J is TRBJ1-5 and V is TRBV24-1, with a weak D call TRBD1 (5 bases). Germline V lookup: CDR1 KGHDR, CDR2 SFDVKD. Trimming pared 3 bases from V and 7 bases from J, leaving 12 bases between. The CDR3 sequence is 14 residues long. The DNA for the CDR3 is TGTGCCACCAGTGATACCGCAGGGATCCAGCCCCAGCATTTT. Its translation is CATSDTAGIQPQHF.

Only a few counts were recorded for this clonotype. CDR3 sequence (DNA): TGTGCCTGGGCCAGGCGGTCCTCTGGGGCCAACGTCCTGACTTTC. Translating it yields CAWARRSSGANVLTF. This chain links TRBV30 with TRBJ2-6; D unresolved. The CDR3 has 15 amino acids. V lost 5 bases to trimming and J lost 0 bases, with 11 bases between them. Germline CDR1 and CDR2: GTSNPN and SVGIG (reference sequence).

The chain combines TRBV7-8 with TRBJ1-4, with 8 nucleotides matching TRBD1. The CDR3 covers 16 residues. The J segment lost 8 bases and the V segment lost 5 bases, leaving 13 bases of the junction unmatched. Germline V lookup: CDR1 SGHVS, CDR2 FQNEAQ. The CDR3 bases are TGTGCCAGCAGCCCCGACCGGACAGGGCTAGGCGAAAAACTGTTTTTT. Encoded protein: CASSPDRTGLGEKLFF. Full variable domain (remainder filled in from reference TRBV7-8 and TRBJ1-4): GAGVSQSPRYKVAKRGQDVALRCDPISGHVSLFWYQQALGQGPEFLTYFQNEAQLDKSGLPSDRFFAERPEGSVSTLKIQRTQQEDSAVYLCASSPDRTGLGEKLFFGSGTQLSVL.

This clonotype has a count of ten or more. This chain links TRBV25-1 with TRBJ1-6; D call uncertain. Trimming removed 4 bases at V and 9 bases at J, with 10 bases between. There are 13 residues in the CDR3. The germline V gene encodes CDR1 MGHDK and CDR2 SYGVNS. DNA of the CDR3: TGTGCCAGCAGTGGTCCACAGCTTTCACCCCTCCACTTT. Translation gives CASSGPQLSPLHF. Full variable domain (missing parts from reference TRBV25-1 and TRBJ1-6): EADIYQTPRYLVIGTGKKITLECSQTMGHDKMYWYQQDPGMELHLIHYSYGVNSTEKGDLSSESTVSRIRTEHFPLTLESARPSHTSQYLCASSGPQLSPLHFGNGTRLTVT.

The chain is built from TRBV7-3 and TRBJ1-2; TRBD1 might be the D (5 bases). The CDR3 consists of 14 residues. CDR1 and CDR2 (germline): SGHTA, FQGTGA. V lost 6 bases and J 0 bases, leaving 11 bases between the germline ends. CDR3 nucleotide sequence: TGTGCCAGCAGTTCGGGGGGAACTAACTATGGCTACACCTTC. Protein: CASSSGGTNYGYTF.

The chain joins TRBV5-4 to TRBJ2-5, with D possibly called TRBD1 or TRBD2 (6 bases each). Near its end, the DNA agrees better with TRBJ2-1, so the J call may be wrong. There are 13 residues in the CDR3. Germline V gene data show CDR1 as SGHNT and CDR2 as YYREEE (reference sequence). CDR3: CASSLARGGEQFF. The CDR3 bases are TGTGCCAGCAGCTTGGCCAGGGGAGGCGAGCAGTTCTTC.

The genes are TRBV27 and TRBJ2-2; tentative D call: TRBD2 (6 bases). Per the germline V gene, CDR1 is MNHEY and CDR2 is SMNVEV (reference sequence). The CDR3 is 15 residues long. Trimming removed 5 bases from V and 3 bases from J, with 13 bases in between. The CDR3 coding sequence is TGTGCCAGCAGTCCAAGTCCGGGGGACACCGGGGAGCTGTTTTTT. The encoded protein is CASSPSPGDTGELFF.

This clonotype came up a few times. The rearrangement links TRBV19 to TRBJ2-2; D uncertain. CDR1 and CDR2 from the germline V gene are LNHDA and SQIVND (reference sequence). CDR3 length: 13 amino acids. Trimming stripped 7 bases from V and 6 bases from J, with 12 bases between. The CDR3 spells CASTVTLSGELFF. Here the CDR3 DNA reads TGTGCCAGTACCGTCACCCTATCCGGGGAGCTGTTTTTT.

In this sample, this clonotype turned up many times. The chain is built from TRBV29-1 and TRBJ2-7; 11 nucleotides match TRBD1. The J segment lost 4 bases and the V segment lost 6 bases, leaving 11 bases of the junction unmatched. The CDR3 totals 15 residues. Germline V gene lookup returns CDR1 SQVTM and CDR2 ANQGSEA. CDR3 sequence (DNA): TGCAGCGTCCAAAGCGGGACAGGGGGTATTTACGAGCAGTACTTC. Translated, it gives CSVQSGTGGIYEQYF.

V and J are TRBV2 and TRBJ1-1; D gene unclear. Germline V CDR1 and CDR2: SNHLY, FYNNEI. The CDR3 length is 17 residues. V was trimmed by 3 bases and J by 0 bases, leaving 17 bases between them. DNA for the CDR3: TGTGCCAGCAGTGATGGTTGTCAGAACCTCATGAACACTGAAGCTTTCTTT. It translates to CASSDGCQNLMNTEAFF.

The chain is built from TRBV20-1 and TRBJ1-4, with a tentative D call TRBD1 (6 bases). In germline, CDR1 is DFQATT, CDR2 SNEGSKA (reference sequence). Trimming took off 3 bases at V and 7 bases at J, with 12 bases between the two ends. This CDR3 region has 13 residues. CDR3 in amino acids: CSARGQRGEKLFF. In DNA, the CDR3 is TGCAGTGCTAGGGGACAACGGGGTGAAAAACTGTTTTTT.

The chain has TRBV7-8 and TRBJ1-5; tentative D call: TRBD1 (5 bases). There are 14 residues in the CDR3. The V end was cut by 1 base, the J end by 3 bases, with 7 bases between. Germline loops: CDR1 SGHVS, CDR2 FQNEAQ. This chain's CDR3 is CASSLDRNNQPQHF. CDR3 in DNA: TGTGCCAGCAGCTTAGACAGGAACAATCAGCCCCAGCATTTT.

The V and J genes are TRBV9 and TRBJ1-6, with TRBD1 matching 7 bases. In germline, CDR1 is SGDLS, CDR2 YYNGEE. The CDR3 consists of 16 residues. With 1 base clipped from V and 4 bases from J, the junction kept 5 bases outside the gene matches. The CDR3 region is CASSVNPGQYNSPLHF. The CDR3 DNA follows: TGTGCCAGCAGCGTAAACCCGGGACAGTATAATTCACCCCTCCACTTT.

V usage is TRBV4-2 and J usage is TRBJ2-7, with 9 bases that match TRBD2. V gave up 2 bases and J gave up 4 bases; unmatched junction bases: 12. CDR1 is LGHNA, CDR2 YNFKEQ, per germline. The CDR3 consists of 17 residues. CDR3 in DNA: TGTGCCAGCAGCCAACTCGCTAGCGGGAAGGACAAATACGAGCAGTACTTC. It encodes CASSQLASGKDKYEQYF.

This chain connects TRBV6-5 to TRBJ2-7; D may be TRBD1 (5 bases). There are 18 residues in the CDR3. Germline CDR1 reads MNHEY; CDR2 reads SVGAGI. V gave up 5 bases and J gave up 2 bases, with 25 bases separating them. The DNA of the CDR3 is TGTGCCAGCAGTGAAGCGCCTGAGGTAATGGACACAGCCTACGAGCAGTACTTC. Translated: CASSEAPEVMDTAYEQYF.

The rearrangement links TRBV7-2 to TRBJ2-7; D possibly corresponds to TRBD1 (6 bases). Germline V gives CDR1 SGHTA, CDR2 FQGNSA. CDR3 length equals 16 residues. Trimming removed 5 bases from V and 2 bases from J, with 19 bases in between. The CDR3 region has the DNA TGTGCCAGCAGCGAAACAGGGACATTACCCCCCTACGAGCAGTACTTC. Its protein is CASSETGTLPPYEQYF.

The rearrangement uses TRBV24-1 and TRBJ2-5; D is possibly TRBD1 (5 bases). Germline V lookup: CDR1 KGHDR, CDR2 SFDVKD. The CDR3 sequence is 16 residues long. The ends were cut back, 0 bases at V and 5 bases at J, with 15 bases in the middle. The CDR3 coding sequence is TGTGCCACCAGTGATTTGCGTAAGGGGAAGGCGGAGACCCAGTACTTC. Amino acid sequence: CATSDLRKGKAETQYF.

This clonotype was seen ten or more times. CDR3 loop: CASRLTTDTQYF. CDR3 DNA: TGTGCCAGCAGGCTAACCACAGATACGCAGTATTTT. The genes are TRBV2 and TRBJ2-3; D remains ambiguous. The germline CDR1 and CDR2 sequences are SNHLY and FYNNEI. Trimming stripped 6 bases from V and 2 bases from J, with 6 bases between. The CDR3 covers 12 residues.

V usage is TRBV12-3 or TRBV12-4 and J usage is TRBJ1-2, with a possible D match to TRBD1 (5 bases). CDR3 size: 14 residues. V shed 6 bases and J shed 3 bases, with 14 bases lying between them. CDR3 DNA: TGTGCCAGCAGCCTCGGGGGGGAGGACTATGGCTACACCTTC. Protein product: CASSLGGEDYGYTF.

V usage is TRBV19 and J usage is TRBJ1-1; TRBD1 matches at 7 bases. The CDR3 loop spans 13 amino acids. Trimming removed 9 bases from V and 1 base from J; junction bases left unmatched: 5. Per germline, CDR1 LNHDA and CDR2 SQIVND (reference sequence). The CDR3 here is CASKQGRNTEAFF. CDR3 nucleotides: TGTGCCAGCAAACAGGGGAGGAACACTGAAGCTTTCTTT. The entire variable domain, with the rest obtained from reference TRBV19 and TRBJ1-1, is as follows: DGGITQSPKYLFRKEGQNVTLSCEQNLNHDAMYWYRQDPGQGLRLIYYSQIVNDFQKGDIAEGYSVSREKKESFPLTVTSAQKNPTAFYLCASKQGRNTEAFFGQGTRLTVV.